The clone carrying this TCR beta chain was seen only a few times. The antigen is undetermined. PCR was performed using 60 Vbeta and 13 Jbeta primers. The data were produced by immunoSEQ multiplex PCR, yet TCRdb's version contains in-frame clones alone and is incomplete. The table lists around 120,000 clones, 73% of them singletons. This sample is part of a study of cytomegalovirus exposure and HLA in healthy donors. Germline CDR1 reads LNHDA; CDR2 reads SQIVND (reference sequence). CDR3 length: 16 residues. The V gene end was trimmed by 7 bases and the J gene end by 2 bases; junction bases not matched to a gene: 8. General study results and limits: Certain indistinguishable V segments, among them TRBV6-2 and TRBV6-3, were excluded. Reports described diagnosis of cytomegalovirus status by the classifier as highly specific and sensitive.

Sequences were obtained from PBMCs. The chain links TRBV19 to TRBJ2-1, with TRBD1 matching over 10 bases. The source of this sequence is a woman aged 40 to 50 in good health and CMV-seronegative. CDR3 sequence: CASKAPGQGTYNEQFF. CDR3 nucleotides: TGTGCCAGTAAGGCCCCGGGACAGGGGACCTACAATGAGCAGTTCTTC.